This T cell receptor (beta chain) was obtained from a study of blood T cell repertoires in COVID-19. Study-wide context: Both acute and convalescent COVID-19 samples were obtained from the United States, Italy and Spain.

Authors' data handling: Reference gene primer amplification gave estimated nucleated cell counts. Some clones are missing from TCRdb's copy, which holds only in-frame ones; the method was immunoSEQ multiplex PCR. V, J and clone size are taken as reported in that table, and D and trimming were inferred from the DNA itself. Of 300,000 to 350,000 clones listed, 85% to 90% were seen once; the top ten hold over 6%. This CDR3 has 15 residues. Germline V gene sequence: CDR1 MDHEN, CDR2 SYDVKM. With V trimmed by 4 bases and J by 0 bases, 6 bases remained unmatched. Seattle researchers signed up patients amid active infection and tracked them longitudinally.

The V gene is TRBV28, the J gene TRBJ2-7, with TRBD2 identical over 7 bases. Sequencing was done on a sample of peripheral blood. This receptor was taken from a woman in her forties or fifties with COVID-19, enrolled during active disease. The CDR3, as DNA: TGTGCCAGCAGTTCTCCGGGAGGCAACTCCTACGAGCAGTACTTC. It specifies CASSSPGGNSYEQYF.